This passage covers 27 T cell receptor beta chains from one sample sequenced in a study of T cell repertoires in cytomegalovirus infection. Using its own MiXCR run on the reads, TCRdb lists one record per CDR3 protein. The sample yields approximately 990,000 distinct CDR3 sequences, approximately 31% seen once. Their target antigens are unknown. The specimen comprised cultured CD8+ T cells from PBMCs, sampled from culture after CMV antigen stimulation. Every receptor here comes from a human donor in good health (CMV status not recorded). Some clones in this sample may be carry-over from other donors' samples.

This clonotype was observed a few times. The genes are TRBV27 and TRBJ2-7; no clear D. Germline V gene sequence: CDR1 MNHEY, CDR2 SMNVEV (reference sequence). V lost 0 bases and J 6 bases, leaving 9 bases between the germline ends. The CDR3 loop spans 13 amino acids. The CDR3 loop is CASSLSSQGEQYV. In DNA, the CDR3 is TGTGCCAGCAGTTTATCCTCCCAAGGCGAGCAGTACGTC.

This chain uses TRBV7-3 with TRBJ1-6; D remains unclear. V gave up 5 bases and J gave up 4 bases, with 12 bases separating them. The CDR3 runs to 15 residues. Germline V lookup: CDR1 SGHTA, CDR2 FQGTGA. CDR3 DNA sequence: TGTGCCAGCAGCCCGAACGGAGGGTATAATTCACCCCTCCACTTT. It is translated as CASSPNGGYNSPLHF. The variable domain in full, completed from reference TRBV7-3 and TRBJ1-6, reads GAGVSQTPSNKVTEKGKYVELRCDPISGHTALYWYRQSLGQGPEFLIYFQGTGAADDSGLPNDRFFAVRPEGSVSTLKIQRTERGDSAVYLCASSPNGGYNSPLHFGNGTRLTVT.

This clonotype was observed a handful of times. The chain uses TRBV6-2 or TRBV6-3 and TRBJ2-1; D not certain. CDR1 is MNHEY, CDR2 SVGEGT, per germline. The CDR3 covers 15 residues. Trimming pared 8 bases from V and 0 bases from J, leaving 14 bases between. In nucleotides, the CDR3 is TGTGCCAGCCTTACAGAGCATAGCTCCTACAATGAGCAGTTCTTC. Translation gives CASLTEHSSYNEQFF.

In this sample, this clonotype turned up a few times. CDR3 sequence (DNA): TGTGCCAGCAGCACCGTTGGGGGAGGCACTGAAGCTTTCTTT. Protein product: CASSTVGGGTEAFF. This chain links TRBV7-9 with TRBJ1-1; D may be TRBD1 (5 bases). Germline V gene lookup returns CDR1 SEHNR and CDR2 FQNEAQ (reference sequence). The CDR3 is 14 amino acids. Between the trimmed V and J ends, which lost 5 bases and 4 bases, there was a span of 14 bases.

This clonotype was found a few times. The chain employs TRBV9 and TRBJ1-2, with D tentatively TRBD1 (6 bases). The V and J ends lost 0 bases and 6 bases respectively, with 12 bases between them. Germline V gene data show CDR1 as SGDLS and CDR2 as YYNGEE. The CDR3 contains 14 residues. The CDR3 DNA follows: TGTGCCAGCAGCGTAGTGCCAGGGGTCGATGGCTACACCTTC. The encoded protein is CASSVVPGVDGYTF.

This clonotype was picked up a small number of times. The gene calls are TRBV7-3 and TRBJ2-3; 9 nucleotides align to TRBD2. Germline V CDR1 and CDR2: SGHTA, FQGTGA. The CDR3 contains 18 residues. The ends lost 2 bases at V and 1 base at J; junction bases unmatched: 10. CDR3 coding DNA: TGTGCCAGCAGCTTACGGGCGGGGGGGCCTTTGGGCACAGATACGCAGTATTTT. It encodes CASSLRAGGPLGTDTQYF.

This chain joins TRBV5-1 and TRBJ1-1; 7 bases are shared with TRBD1. J was trimmed by 8 bases and V by 0 bases; bases with no gene match: 10. The CDR3 sequence is 15 residues long. Germline V gene data show CDR1 as SGHRS and CDR2 as YFSETQ. In DNA form, the CDR3 reads TGCGCCAGCAGCTTGGGACAGGGTGGAGGAGGCGAAGCTTTCTTT. This gives the protein CASSLGQGGGGEAFF.

This chain joins TRBV2 and TRBJ2-1; possible D gene TRBD2, 6 bases. Germline V CDR1 and CDR2: SNHLY, FYNNEI. V was cut by 3 bases and J by 10 bases, with 7 bases left in between. CDR3 size: 11 residues. CDR3 sequence (DNA): TGTGCCAGCAGTGAGGGACTGGAGCAGTTCTTC. Its protein is CASSEGLEQFF. Filled out from reference TRBV2 and TRBJ2-1, the complete variable domain reads EPEVTQTPSHQVTQMGQEVILRCVPISNHLYFYWYRQILGQKVEFLVSFYNNEISEKSEIFDDQFSVERPDGSNFTLKIRSTKLEDSAMYFCASSEGLEQFFGPGTRLTVL.

This chain links TRBV4-3 with TRBJ2-7; no reliable D call. Germline V gene lookup returns CDR1 LGHNA and CDR2 YSLEER. The CDR3 is 12 amino acids. Between the trimmed V and J ends, which lost 7 bases and 4 bases, there was a span of 11 bases. CDR3: CASTTRIYEQYV. DNA of the CDR3: TGCGCCAGCACCACAAGAATTTACGAGCAGTACGTC.

The V gene is TRBV28, the J gene TRBJ1-1; 8 bases map to TRBD1. V dropped 4 bases and J dropped 3; count of bases not matched to a gene: 10. This CDR3 has 16 amino acids. Germline V lookup: CDR1 MDHEN, CDR2 SYDVKM. The CDR3 here is CASSSGQGAVDTEAFF. The CDR3 coding sequence is TGTGCCAGCAGTTCTGGCCAGGGGGCCGTGGACACTGAAGCTTTCTTT. The variable domain in full, with the rest retrieved from reference TRBV28 and TRBJ1-1, is DVKVTQSSRYLVKRTGEKVFLECVQDMDHENMFWYRQDPGLGLRLIYFSYDVKMKEKGDIPEGYSVSREKKERFSLILESASTNQTSMYLCASSSGQGAVDTEAFFGQGTRLTVV.

Many counts were recorded for this clonotype. V usage is TRBV7-2 and J usage is TRBJ1-6, with a tentative D call TRBD1 (6 bases). This CDR3 comprises 17 residues. Germline values: CDR1 SGHTA, CDR2 FQGNSA. The V end was cut by 0 bases, the J end by 5 bases, with 14 bases between. CDR3: CASSLAPTGSDNSPLHF. CDR3 DNA sequence: TGTGCCAGCAGCTTAGCTCCTACAGGGTCGGATAATTCACCCCTCCACTTT. Combining the CDR3 with reference TRBV7-2 and TRBJ1-6 gives the whole variable domain GAGVSQSPSNKVTEKGKDVELRCDPISGHTALYWYRQSLGQGLEFLIYFQGNSAPDKSGLPSDRFSAERTGGSVSTLTIQRTQQEDSAVYLCASSLAPTGSDNSPLHFGNGTRLTVT.

This clonotype came up many times. The chain's CDR3 is CASSSARGLLSQPQHF. The CDR3 DNA sequence: TGTGCCAGCAGCTCGGCCAGGGGGCTTCTTTCTCAGCCCCAGCATTTT. J is TRBJ1-5 and V is TRBV7-2, with 8 bases identical to TRBD1. The CDR3 has 16 amino acids. From germline, CDR1 is SGHTA and CDR2 FQGNSA. Trimming at V came to 4 bases and at J to 6 bases, leaving 11 bases not matched to a gene.

At least ten counts were recorded for this clonotype. J is TRBJ2-2 and V is TRBV7-2; a weak D match, TRBD1 (6 bases). The length of the CDR3 is 16 residues. In germline, CDR1 is SGHTA, CDR2 FQGNSA. Between the trimmed V and J ends, which lost 4 bases and 0 bases, there was a span of 12 bases. CDR3 region: CASSSTGTTNTGELFF. DNA for the CDR3: TGTGCCAGCAGCTCCACCGGGACAACGAACACCGGGGAGCTGTTTTTT.

This clonotype was observed a handful of times. This chain connects TRBV5-1 to TRBJ2-1; no firm D call. This CDR3 region has 15 residues. Trimming shortened V by 0 bases and J by 5 bases, and 12 bases separated the two germline ends. Germline V gene sequence: CDR1 SGHRS, CDR2 YFSETQ. The CDR3 nucleotides are TGCGCCAGCAGCTTGGAGGCTCTCCCAAACAATGAGCAGTTCTTC. It encodes CASSLEALPNNEQFF.

This sequence joins TRBV12-3 or TRBV12-4 and TRBJ2-2, with TRBD1 matching 7 bases. The CDR3 runs 16 residues. V lost 4 bases, J lost 2 bases, and 7 bases stayed unmatched. The CDR3 coding sequence is TGTGCCAGCAGTTCCTACGGGACAGCTAACACCGGGGAGCTGTTTTTT. This sequence encodes CASSSYGTANTGELFF.

This clonotype was observed at least ten times. The chain carries TRBV19 and TRBJ2-7; D may be TRBD1 or TRBD2 (6 bases each). CDR1 and CDR2 (germline): LNHDA, SQIVND (reference sequence). The V end lost 6 bases, the J end lost 6 bases, and 12 bases lay between the germline ends. The CDR3 is 12 amino acids. The CDR3: CASSLRGLEQYF. The DNA of the CDR3 is TGTGCCAGTAGCCTCCGGGGGCTCGAGCAGTACTTC.

There are a few counts of this clonotype. This chain connects TRBV12-3 or TRBV12-4 to TRBJ2-6; 11 bases agree with TRBD1. The CDR3 spans 17 residues. V shed 3 bases and J 11 bases; nucleotides not matched to a gene: 12. In DNA form, the CDR3 reads TGTGCCAGCAGTTTCTTACTACCGGGACAGGGGGAATACGTCCTGACTTTC. Translation gives CASSFLLPGQGEYVLTF.

CDR3 residues: CASRSAEYSPLHF. The CDR3 DNA sequence: TGTGCCAGCCGCTCTGCGGAGTATTCACCCCTCCACTTT. The chain joins TRBV6-2 or TRBV6-3 to TRBJ1-6; the D is unclear. V lost 8 bases and J lost 8, with 13 bases in between. This CDR3 spans 13 amino acids. The V gene's germline CDR1 is MNHEY and CDR2 SVGEGT.

V is TRBV15 and J is TRBJ1-1; D may be TRBD1 (6 bases). With 0 bases removed from V and 0 bases from J, the gap between germline ends came to 11 bases. The germline V gene has CDR1 LNHNV and CDR2 YYDKDF (reference sequence). The CDR3 length is 16 residues. CDR3 nucleotide sequence: TGTGCCACCAGCAGAGATAGGGGGTTCATGAACACTGAAGCTTTCTTT. The encoded protein is CATSRDRGFMNTEAFF.

V gene TRBV19 combines with J gene TRBJ1-5; 9 nucleotides line up with TRBD1. The CDR3 loop spans 15 amino acids. Germline values: CDR1 LNHDA, CDR2 SQIVND (reference sequence). After removal of 3 bases from V and 7 bases from J, the junction contained 7 bases not matched to a gene. The CDR3 sequence: CASSIGDRAKQPQHF. CDR3 DNA: TGTGCCAGTAGTATTGGGGACAGGGCAAAGCAGCCCCAGCATTTT.

This chain connects TRBV2 to TRBJ1-2; TRBD1 agrees at 9 bases. With V trimmed by 5 bases and J by 4 bases, 5 bases remained unmatched. CDR1 is SNHLY and CDR2 is FYNNEI in the germline V gene. This CDR3 spans 14 amino acids. CDR3 loop: CASSSVTGGYGYTF. The DNA of the CDR3 is TGTGCCAGCAGTAGTGTGACAGGGGGCTATGGCTACACCTTC.

The table lists this clonotype with a few counts. V is TRBV5-4 and J is TRBJ2-1, with 9 bases that match TRBD2. Trimming removed 2 bases from V and 9 bases from J; junction bases left unmatched: 6. The germline V gene has CDR1 SGHNT and CDR2 YYREEE (reference sequence). The CDR3 spans 14 residues. The CDR3 nucleotides read TGTGCCAGCAGCTTCGGCGGGGGGGCTGTTGAGCAGTTCTTC. This translates into CASSFGGGAVEQFF.

This chain links TRBV11-2 with TRBJ2-3; 9 bases agree with TRBD2. V trimming: 3 bases; J trimming: 5 bases; junction bases outside the gene matches: 33. Germline assignment: CDR1 SGHAT and CDR2 FQNNGV. CDR3 size: 24 residues. The CDR3 region has the DNA TGTGCCAGCAGCTTTAATTCGATGTCGTTCGAAGCGGGGGGAAGGGGTCAGACTAGAGATACGCAGTATTTT. Translation gives CASSFNSMSFEAGGRGQTRDTQYF.

A note on this clonotype: This sequence may be a read error, since a much larger clone differs from it by one base. The gene calls are TRBV7-9 and TRBJ1-2; the D gene is possibly TRBD1 (5 bases). Germline assignment: CDR1 SEHNR and CDR2 FQNEAQ (reference sequence). The CDR3 is 16 amino acids. CDR3 in amino acids: CTSSSPRDARGYGYTF. CDR3 nucleotides: TGTACCAGCAGCTCCCCCAGGGACGCCCGAGGTTATGGCTACACCTTC.

The chain combines TRBV6-6 with TRBJ1-5; D not certain. This CDR3 is 15 amino acids long. CDR1 is MNHNY and CDR2 is SVGAGI in the germline V gene (reference sequence). The V end lost 8 bases, the J end lost 0 bases, and 14 bases lay between the germline ends. CDR3 sequence (DNA): TGTGCCAGCCGGGAGGACCTTTATAGCAATCAGCCCCAGCATTTT. It yields the protein CASREDLYSNQPQHF.

This clonotype turned up a few times. This chain joins TRBV6-1 and TRBJ1-2; D unclear. V dropped 5 bases and J dropped 6 bases, with 16 bases sitting between them. Per germline, CDR1 MNHNS and CDR2 SASEGT. The CDR3 length is 14 residues. The CDR3 loop reads CASSSEPSSHGYTF. The CDR3 DNA sequence: TGTGCCAGCAGTTCTGAACCTTCATCCCATGGCTACACCTTC.

The CDR3 DNA reads TGTGCCAGCAGCCGAAGCGGGGGAGAAACCGGGGAGCTGTTTTTT. This codes for CASSRSGGETGELFF. The chain couples TRBV7-6 to TRBJ2-2, with TRBD2 identical over 8 bases. Per germline, CDR1 SGHVS and CDR2 FNYEAQ. The trim removed 5 bases at V and 5 bases at J, leaving 7 bases unmatched. The CDR3 loop spans 15 amino acids.